The 5 T cell receptor beta chains presented below share a single source sample, sequenced in a study of T-cell memory formation after mild COVID-19. A single record per CDR3 protein comes from TCRdb applying MiXCR to the 5' RACE reads. The table includes hundreds of thousands of distinct CDR3 sequences, about 20% detected once. What was sequenced was PBMCs or a T cell subset sorted from them (not recorded which). Every receptor here comes from an adult woman who had mild COVID-19 (a few samples of this study predate the infection). Cell type and time point are not known.

This clonotype was recorded a few times. The chain employs TRBV12-3 or TRBV12-4 and TRBJ2-7, with TRBD2 identical over 7 bases. V shed 7 bases and J 0 bases; nucleotides not matched to a gene: 9. There are 15 residues in the CDR3. CDR3 coding DNA: TGTGCCAGCAAGGCTAGCGGACCAAGCTCCTACGAGCAGTACTTC. Amino acids: CASKASGPSSYEQYF.

The table lists this clonotype with many counts. This chain connects TRBV5-1 to TRBJ2-7; 7 nucleotides agree with TRBD1. The V gene's germline CDR1 is SGHRS and CDR2 YFSETQ. With 4 bases clipped from V and 1 base from J, the junction kept 5 bases outside the gene matches. CDR3 length: 14 amino acids. CDR3 in DNA: TGCGCCAGCAGCCGTGAGGGACAGTCCTACGAGCAGTACTTC. Amino acid sequence: CASSREGQSYEQYF.

The chain uses TRBV6-1 and TRBJ1-3; D call uncertain. V was pared by 4 bases and J by 0 bases, with 10 bases between. Germline assignment: CDR1 MNHNS and CDR2 SASEGT. CDR3 length equals 15 residues. CDR3 sequence reads: CASSVGLISGNTIYF. CDR3 bases: TGTGCCAGCAGTGTGGGCCTCATCTCTGGAAACACCATATATTTT.

The rearrangement uses TRBV3-1 and TRBJ2-1, with 11 bases fitting TRBD2. J gave up 9 bases and V 7 bases, and 14 bases lay outside the gene matches. Germline V gives CDR1 LGHDT, CDR2 YNNKEL (reference sequence). The CDR3 extends over 16 amino acids. CDR3 in DNA: TGTGCCAGCACCCGTCTAGCGGGAGGTAGGGAGAGTGAGCAGTTCTTC. Its translation is CASTRLAGGRESEQFF.

The chain uses TRBV24-1 and TRBJ2-3, with 9 nucleotides matching TRBD2. Germline V CDR1 and CDR2: KGHDR, SFDVKD. Losses at the gene ends were 5 bases for V and 1 base for J; bases not matched to a gene: 3. The CDR3 length is 15 residues. The CDR3 DNA sequence: TGTGCCACCAGTGCGCTAGCGGGACGCACAGATACGCAGTATTTT. Translation gives CATSALAGRTDTQYF.